Below, one T cell receptor beta chain is given with its context. The data originate from a study of blood T cell repertoires in COVID-19. Study background: Sample material is recorded as cDNA or gDNA derived from T cells, B-cell-depleted T cells, or PBMCs.

Clones were sequenced by immunoSEQ multiplex PCR, and TCRdb holds only the in-frame ones, with some missing. The sample has some 150,000 clones, around 83% seen once. CDR1 and CDR2 from the germline V gene are MNHEY and SVGEGT. Trimming took 3 bases from V and 5 from J, leaving 4 bases between them. CDR3 length: 11 amino acids. Sample: peripheral blood. The source is a woman in her fifties or sixties with acute or convalescent COVID-19. This chain joins TRBV6-2 or TRBV6-3 and TRBJ2-5; D remains ambiguous. Here the CDR3 DNA reads TGTGCCAGCAGTTATTCGGAGACCCAGTACTTC. Amino acids: CASSYSETQYF.